The 24 T cell receptor beta chains presented below share a single source sample, sequenced in a study of blood T cell repertoires in COVID-19. Data came from immunoSEQ multiplex PCR; TCRdb stores just in-frame clones and leaves some out. The table has about 250,000 clones, about 89% seen once. The source material was peripheral blood. The receptor source for this set is a woman aged 55-70 years who had recovered from COVID-19.

The chain couples TRBV7-9 to TRBJ2-2, with a weak D call TRBD1 (6 bases). Per the germline V gene, CDR1 is SEHNR and CDR2 is FQNEAQ (reference sequence). This CDR3 spans 13 amino acids. The germline V and J ends were trimmed by 11 bases and 0 bases, with 10 bases remaining between them. The CDR3 region has the DNA TGTGCCGGGGGACATCCGAACACCGGGGAGCTGTTTTTT. It yields the protein CAGGHPNTGELFF.

V and J are TRBV5-1 and TRBJ1-2; TRBD1 aligns across 7 bases. CDR3 length: 14 amino acids. After removal of 0 bases from V and 3 bases from J, the junction contained 2 bases not matched to a gene. Germline V gene sequence: CDR1 SGHRS, CDR2 YFSETQ. CDR3 coding DNA: TGCGCCAGCAGCTTGGGGGGGACAGACTATGGCTACACCTTC. Its protein is CASSLGGTDYGYTF.

V gene TRBV5-1 combines with J gene TRBJ2-3, with D possibly being TRBD2 (6 bases). Trimming stripped 0 bases from V and 2 bases from J, with 10 bases between. Germline CDR1 is SGHRS and CDR2 is YFSETQ. The CDR3 length is 15 residues. The CDR3 DNA follows: TGCGCCAGCAGCTTGGCGGGGGTCAACACAGATACGCAGTATTTT. This translates into CASSLAGVNTDTQYF. Variable domain in full (rest from reference TRBV5-1 and TRBJ2-3): KAGVTQTPRYLIKTRGQQVTLSCSPISGHRSVSWYQQTPGQGLQFLFEYFSETQRNKGNFPGRFSGRQFSNSRSEMNVSTLELGDSALYLCASSLAGVNTDTQYFGPGTRLTVL.

This clone was picked up a small number of times. The V gene is TRBV7-9, the J gene TRBJ1-1, with D perhaps matching TRBD1 (5 bases). Trimming took 7 bases from V and 7 from J, leaving 16 bases between them. From germline, CDR1 is SEHNR and CDR2 FQNEAQ (reference sequence). The CDR3 covers 13 residues. The CDR3 loop reads CASTSMAGLEAFF. CDR3 DNA: TGTGCCAGCACCTCTATGGCGGGACTTGAAGCTTTCTTT.

This clone has only a few counts. The chain recombines TRBV7-9 with TRBJ2-7, with 9 bases identical to TRBD1. The junction had 11 bases not matched to a gene; V was cut back by 5 bases and J by 6 bases. Germline CDR1 is SEHNR and CDR2 is FQNEAQ (reference sequence). This CDR3 has 15 residues. The CDR3: CASSPGTGNLLEQYF. Here the CDR3 DNA reads TGTGCCAGCAGCCCCGGGACAGGGAACCTCCTCGAGCAGTACTTC.

The genes are TRBV29-1 and TRBJ1-2, with D unclear. CDR3 size: 11 residues. Germline-derived CDR1 and CDR2 are SQVTM and ANQGSEA. Trimming shortened V by 1 base and J by 2 bases, and 2 bases separated the two germline ends. The CDR3 is CSVEVNYGYTF. CDR3 nucleotides: TGCAGCGTTGAAGTAAACTATGGCTACACCTTC.

This clone occurred a few times. The chain uses TRBV6-5 and TRBJ2-1, with D maybe TRBD2 (5 bases). The V gene's germline CDR1 is MNHEY and CDR2 SVGAGI. With 6 bases removed from V and 1 base from J, the gap between germline ends came to 13 bases. CDR3 size: 15 residues. The CDR3 DNA sequence: TGTGCCAGCAGGGCAGCCGGAGGATCCTACAATGAGCAGTTCTTC. It specifies CASRAAGGSYNEQFF.

This chain uses TRBV24-1 with TRBJ1-5; 10 bases fit TRBD1. The CDR3 has 15 residues. J gave up 6 bases and V 5 bases, and 6 bases lay outside the gene matches. Germline V gene lookup returns CDR1 KGHDR and CDR2 SFDVKD. The CDR3 reads CATSGGQGYFQPQHF. DNA for the CDR3: TGTGCCACCAGTGGGGGACAGGGGTATTTTCAGCCCCAGCATTTT.

V gene TRBV2 combines with J gene TRBJ2-7; D is unresolved. The CDR3 totals 12 residues. The ends were cut back, 4 bases at V and 5 bases at J, with 9 bases in the middle. CDR1 and CDR2 (germline): SNHLY, FYNNEI. The CDR3 region is CASSVQLNEQYF. Here the CDR3 DNA reads TGTGCCAGCAGTGTCCAGTTGAACGAGCAGTACTTC.

The chain has TRBV9 and TRBJ1-3; D is unresolved. Germline assignment: CDR1 SGDLS and CDR2 YYNGEE. The V end was cut by 3 bases, the J end by 2 bases, with 3 bases between. The CDR3 extends over 12 amino acids. The chain's CDR3 is CASSDTGNTIYF. DNA for the CDR3: TGTGCCAGCAGCGATACTGGAAACACCATATATTTT.

This clone occurred once. The chain combines TRBV4-1 with TRBJ2-3; D uncertain. The germline gives CDR1 MGHRA, CDR2 YSYEKL. The V gene lost 0 bases and the J gene lost 11 bases, with 6 bases spanning the gap. The CDR3 has 11 residues. This CDR3 is CASSQEFRQYF. In DNA form, the CDR3 reads TGCGCCAGCAGCCAAGAGTTTCGGCAGTATTTT.

This clone showed up just a few times. The chain has TRBV2 and TRBJ2-2; TRBD1 matches 7 bases. The CDR3 has 16 residues. CDR1 and CDR2 from the germline V gene are SNHLY and FYNNEI. J was trimmed by 1 base and V by 7 bases; bases with no gene match: 9. CDR3 loop: CASNRQGSKNTGELFF. For the CDR3, the DNA is TGTGCCAGCAATAGACAGGGATCTAAGAACACCGGGGAGCTGTTTTTT.

The rearrangement joins TRBV15 to TRBJ2-7; 7 nucleotides agree with TRBD1. With 2 bases clipped from V and 1 base from J, the junction kept 8 bases outside the gene matches. CDR3 length: 16 residues. In germline, CDR1 is LNHNV, CDR2 YYDKDF (reference sequence). CDR3 nucleotide sequence: TGTGCCACCAGCAGAAAGTCAGGGGGTTCGTCCTACGAGCAGTACTTC. Translating it yields CATSRKSGGSSYEQYF.

The chain recombines TRBV10-2 with TRBJ2-3; D may be TRBD1 (5 bases). The CDR3 runs to 14 residues. Germline V gene data show CDR1 as WSHSY and CDR2 as SAAADI. V lost 3 bases to trimming and J lost 2 bases, with 9 bases between them. CDR3 in DNA: TGCGCCAGCAGTGATCCCAGGGTCACAGATACGCAGTATTTT. Amino acids: CASSDPRVTDTQYF.

V is TRBV15 and J is TRBJ2-3; TRBD2 is a possible D gene (5 bases). The germline V gene has CDR1 LNHNV and CDR2 YYDKDF (reference sequence). V lost 1 base and J 4 bases, leaving 9 bases between the germline ends. This CDR3 is built from 14 residues. CDR3 sequence (DNA): TGTGCCACCAGCAGAGCCTCAGCGGCAGATACGCAGTATTTT. Amino acids: CATSRASAADTQYF.

The gene calls are TRBV5-1 and TRBJ2-7; D gene uncertain. The germline CDR1 and CDR2 sequences are SGHRS and YFSETQ. This CDR3 has 13 amino acids. The V and J ends lost 0 bases and 3 bases respectively, with 7 bases between them. CDR3 sequence (DNA): TGCGCCAGCAGCTTGGAGGCAGGCTACGAGCAGTACTTC. Amino acid sequence: CASSLEAGYEQYF.

The genes are TRBV7-2 and TRBJ2-1; 8 nucleotides agree with TRBD2. The CDR3 sequence is 15 residues long. Germline CDR1 is SGHTA and CDR2 is FQGNSA. Trimming cost V 1 base and J 8 bases; bases outside gene matches: 7. The CDR3 coding sequence is TGTGCCAGCAGCTTAGATATAGCGGGGAGGGATGAGCAGTTCTTC. This codes for CASSLDIAGRDEQFF. Together with reference TRBV7-2 and TRBJ2-1, the CDR3 gives the full variable domain: GAGVSQSPSNKVTEKGKDVELRCDPISGHTALYWYRQSLGQGLEFLIYFQGNSAPDKSGLPSDRFSAERTGGSVSTLTIQRTQQEDSAVYLCASSLDIAGRDEQFFGPGTRLTVL.

Only one count was recorded for this clone. The chain couples TRBV4-3 to TRBJ2-1; a possible D gene is TRBD1 (5 bases). With 5 bases removed from V and 8 bases from J, the gap between germline ends came to 13 bases. This CDR3 is 13 amino acids long. Per the germline V gene, CDR1 is LGHNA and CDR2 is YSLEER. The CDR3 DNA sequence: TGCGCCAGCAGCTGGACAAATGACGATGAGCAGTTCTTC. Its protein is CASSWTNDDEQFF.

The chain has TRBV9 and TRBJ1-2, with a possible D match to TRBD1 (6 bases). The ends were cut back, 4 bases at V and 3 bases at J, with 10 bases in the middle. The CDR3 has 13 residues. Germline assignment: CDR1 SGDLS and CDR2 YYNGEE. CDR3 residues: CASSLGGDYGYTF. DNA for the CDR3: TGTGCCAGCAGCCTTGGGGGCGACTATGGCTACACCTTC.

V gene TRBV13 combines with J gene TRBJ2-1, with TRBD2 identical over 8 bases. Germline CDR1 is PRHDT and CDR2 is FYEKMQ (reference sequence). This CDR3 spans 14 amino acids. J gave up 6 bases and V 7 bases, and 8 bases lay outside the gene matches. The DNA of the CDR3 is TGTGCCAGCACAGCGGGGGATTTACGCAATGAGCAGTTCTTC. It is translated as CASTAGDLRNEQFF.

This rearrangement joins TRBV11-2 to TRBJ1-1; D unresolved. Germline CDR1 is SGHAT and CDR2 is FQNNGV. The CDR3 spans 14 residues. The germline V and J ends were trimmed by 5 bases and 3 bases, with 13 bases remaining between them. The CDR3 nucleotides read TGTGCCAGCAGCCCCCCCGGGTATTACACTGAAGCTTTCTTT. It specifies CASSPPGYYTEAFF.

The chain is built from TRBV28 and TRBJ2-7, with TRBD2 matching 9 bases. V lost 10 bases and J lost 5; bases outside the gene matches: 12. The CDR3 covers 14 residues. Germline V CDR1 and CDR2: MDHEN, SYDVKM. DNA for the CDR3: TGTGCCACCCGGGGTAGCGGGGGCTTCCACGAGCAGTACTTC. Translating gives CATRGSGGFHEQYF.

The V call is TRBV5-8, the J call TRBJ2-7; 7 nucleotides align to TRBD1. Germline V gene lookup returns CDR1 SGHTS and CDR2 YDEGEE. The CDR3 covers 16 residues. Unmatched junction bases numbered 13, after V lost 3 bases and J lost 4 bases. Here the CDR3 reads CASSSTPGQILYEQYF. CDR3 DNA sequence: TGTGCCAGCAGCTCAACGCCGGGACAGATATTGTACGAGCAGTACTTC.

This clone was found once. The rearrangement uses TRBV4-1 and TRBJ1-5, with 7 bases aligning to TRBD1. Unmatched junction bases numbered 3, after V lost 1 base and J lost 0 bases. CDR3 length equals 16 residues. From germline, CDR1 is MGHRA and CDR2 YSYEKL. The CDR3 nucleotides read TGCGCCAGCAGCCAAGGGGACAGCCTTAGCAATCAGCCCCAGCATTTT. Protein: CASSQGDSLSNQPQHF.